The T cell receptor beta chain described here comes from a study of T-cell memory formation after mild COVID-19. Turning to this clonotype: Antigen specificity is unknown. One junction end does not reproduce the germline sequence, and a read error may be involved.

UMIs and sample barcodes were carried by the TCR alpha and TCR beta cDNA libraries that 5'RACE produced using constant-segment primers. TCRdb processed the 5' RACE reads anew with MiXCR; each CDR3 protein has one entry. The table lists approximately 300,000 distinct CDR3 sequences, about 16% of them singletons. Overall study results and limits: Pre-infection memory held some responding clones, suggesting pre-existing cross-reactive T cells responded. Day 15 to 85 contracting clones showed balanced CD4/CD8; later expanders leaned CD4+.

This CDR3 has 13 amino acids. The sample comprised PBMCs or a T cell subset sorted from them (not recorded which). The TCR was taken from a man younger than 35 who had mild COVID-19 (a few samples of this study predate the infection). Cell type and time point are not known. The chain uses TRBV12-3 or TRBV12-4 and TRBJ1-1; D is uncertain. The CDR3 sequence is CASSLQLNTDAFF. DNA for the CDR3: TGTGCCAGCAGCCTCCAGTTGAACACTGATGCTTTCTTT.